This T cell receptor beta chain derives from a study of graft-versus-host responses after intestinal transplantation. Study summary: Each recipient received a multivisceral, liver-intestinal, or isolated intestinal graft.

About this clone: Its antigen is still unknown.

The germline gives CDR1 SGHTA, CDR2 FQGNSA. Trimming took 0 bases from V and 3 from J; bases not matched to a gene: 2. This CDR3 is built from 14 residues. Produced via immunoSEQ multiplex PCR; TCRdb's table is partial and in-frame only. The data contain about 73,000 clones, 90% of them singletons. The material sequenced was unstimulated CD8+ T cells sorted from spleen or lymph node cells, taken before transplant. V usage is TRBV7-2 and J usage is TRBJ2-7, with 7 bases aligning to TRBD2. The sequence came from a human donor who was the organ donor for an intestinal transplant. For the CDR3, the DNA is TGTGCCAGCAGCTTAGCGGGGGGGATCTACGAGCAGTACGTC. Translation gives CASSLAGGIYEQYV.